The clone carrying this T cell receptor beta chain showed up just a few times. Its antigen is unidentified. CDR3 length equals 12 residues. Germline CDR1 is MNHEY and CDR2 is SVGAGI. Trimming shortened V by 3 bases and J by 8 bases, and 9 bases separated the two germline ends. All of the isolated RNA was reverse transcribed, so expressed TCRB transcripts were sequenced. Clones were read by immunoSEQ multiplex PCR, and TCRdb kept only the in-frame ones, dropping some. Here the sample spans around 360,000 clones, around 13% being singletons. This record comes from a study of beta chain features in type 1 diabetes. Study results and caveats: TCRB CDR3s were moderately but significantly shorter in Type 1 diabetes patients in all four CD4+ subsets.

The V and J genes are TRBV6-5 and TRBJ2-3; D call uncertain. The clonotype comes from a woman aged 18-30 years with type 1 diabetes. Sample: naive CD4+ T cells from blood. The CDR3 region is CASSYSPSTQYF. CDR3 in DNA: TGTGCCAGCAGTTATTCCCCGAGTACGCAGTATTTT.